The 19 T cell receptor beta chains in this list originate from one sample, sequenced in a study of T cells in Graves' hyperthyroidism and ophthalmopathy. There were TCR beta CDR3 regions amplified from RNA transcripts. The primer set for the first-round RT-PCR of the TCR CDR3 was HTBI. From the multiplex PCR reads, TCRdb called clonotypes with MiXCR, one entry per CDR3 protein. In the table there are a few hundred thousand distinct CDR3 sequences, just over 45% of which are singletons. Input material: peripheral blood or thyroid tissue (not recorded which). These receptors were taken from a woman aged 18-30 years with Graves' hyperthyroidism.

This clonotype occurred many times. V usage is TRBV5-6 and J usage is TRBJ2-5, with 8 bases aligning to TRBD2. This CDR3 has 14 residues. Germline V gene data show CDR1 as SGHDT and CDR2 as YYEEEE. V lost 2 bases, J lost 4 bases, and 4 bases stayed unmatched. CDR3 bases: TGTGCCAGCAGCTTTCAGCGGGAGAGAGAGACCCAGTACTTC. Translation gives CASSFQRERETQYF.

The V gene is TRBV3-1, the J gene TRBJ1-2; D gene ambiguous. Trimming shortened V by 1 base and J by 4 bases, and 19 bases separated the two germline ends. The CDR3 is 17 residues long. Germline V gene sequence: CDR1 LGHDT, CDR2 YNNKEL (reference sequence). The CDR3 DNA is TGTGCCAGCAGCCAAGTTATCCCGAGGGCGCGATCCTATGGCTACACCTTC. Its translation is CASSQVIPRARSYGYTF.

This clonotype was detected many times. The chain recombines TRBV5-1 with TRBJ1-1; TRBD1 matches 11 bases. This CDR3 is 15 amino acids long. Germline V lookup: CDR1 SGHRS, CDR2 YFSETQ. Unmatched junction bases numbered 9, after V lost 3 bases and J lost 8 bases. CDR3 sequence (DNA): TGCGCCAGCAGCTCCCTCGGACAGGGGGCCTCGGAAGCTTTCTTT. The encoded protein is CASSSLGQGASEAFF.

This clonotype was found many times. CDR3 DNA: TGTGCCAGCAGTTACACCACTGGAGGGACTGAAGCTTTCTTT. Its protein is CASSYTTGGTEAFF. This chain joins TRBV2 and TRBJ1-1; no definite D call. The V gene lost 5 bases and the J gene lost 5 bases, with 15 bases spanning the gap. Germline V CDR1 and CDR2: SNHLY, FYNNEI. The CDR3 runs 14 residues.

This clonotype has just a few counts. V and J are TRBV2 and TRBJ2-2; D remains ambiguous. The V end lost 3 bases, the J end lost 7 bases, and 9 bases lay between the germline ends. This CDR3 is 13 amino acids long. The V gene's germline CDR1 is SNHLY and CDR2 FYNNEI. For the CDR3, the DNA is TGTGCCAGCAGTGAGACGGCTAGCGGGGAGCTGTTTTTT. Protein sequence: CASSETASGELFF. The complete variable domain, with remaining parts taken from reference TRBV2 and TRBJ2-2, reads EPEVTQTPSHQVTQMGQEVILRCVPISNHLYFYWYRQILGQKVEFLVSFYNNEISEKSEIFDDQFSVERPDGSNFTLKIRSTKLEDSAMYFCASSETASGELFFGEGSRLTVL.

DNA of the CDR3: TGTGCCAGCCGCCCGGAAACCGGGGCTTACGAGCAGTACTTC. It yields the protein CASRPETGAYEQYF. The V gene is TRBV7-2, the J gene TRBJ2-7, with D possibly called TRBD1 or TRBD2 (5 bases each). The CDR3 is made up of 14 amino acids. The V gene's germline CDR1 is SGHTA and CDR2 FQGNSA. Trimming removed 8 bases at V and 4 bases at J, with 18 bases between.

This clonotype showed up many times. This chain connects TRBV7-9 to TRBJ2-7; D might be TRBD1 (6 bases). V gave up 3 bases and J gave up 5 bases, with 14 bases separating them. CDR3 length: 14 amino acids. Germline V gene lookup returns CDR1 SEHNR and CDR2 FQNEAQ (reference sequence). CDR3 amino acids: CASSLGDTLDEQYF. CDR3 bases: TGTGCCAGCAGCTTGGGGGACACATTGGACGAGCAGTACTTC.

Remarks on this clonotype: Since a much larger clone is just one base distant, this may be a read error. V is TRBV12-3 or TRBV12-4 and J is TRBJ2-2; the match to TRBD1 covers 9 bases. J lost 3 bases, V lost 4 bases, and 6 bases had no gene match. This CDR3 contains 16 residues. The CDR3 bases are TGTGCCAGCAGTTCCCCGGGGACAGGGCACACCGGGGAGCTGTTTTTT. Translated: CASSSPGTGHTGELFF.

This clonotype was recorded many times. The chain employs TRBV10-3 and TRBJ1-2; 8 bases line up with TRBD1. V was clipped by 4 bases and J by 6 bases; unmatched bases: 4. This CDR3 contains 13 residues. The germline CDR1 and CDR2 sequences are ENHRY and SYGVKD. CDR3 in DNA: TGTGCCATCAGTGTTGACAGGGGAGATGGCTACACCTTC. Its protein product is CAISVDRGDGYTF.

This chain links TRBV7-2 with TRBJ2-5; TRBD2 matches at 16 bases. V trimming: 0 bases; J trimming: 4 bases; junction bases outside the gene matches: 8. The V gene's germline CDR1 is SGHTA and CDR2 FQGNSA. The CDR3 is made up of 19 amino acids. The CDR3 DNA sequence: TGTGCCAGCAGCTTAGCGGGGGGACTAGCGGGAGGGCCGAGAGAGACCCAGTACTTC. It encodes CASSLAGGLAGGPRETQYF.

This clonotype was picked up many times. V is TRBV12-5 and J is TRBJ1-5; TRBD1 might be the D (5 bases). The V end lost 0 bases, the J end lost 5 bases, and 14 bases lay between the germline ends. There are 16 residues in the CDR3. Germline CDR1 reads LGHNT; CDR2 reads FRNRAP. CDR3 DNA: TGTGCTAGTGGTTTGGTACCCCTGGCGGGGCATCAGCCCCAGCATTTT. Encoded protein: CASGLVPLAGHQPQHF.

With regard to this clonotype: A clone one base away is much larger, so this may be a read error. This chain uses TRBV7-3 with TRBJ2-2; D is uncertain. This CDR3 contains 14 residues. Looked up from germline, CDR1 is SGHTA and CDR2 is FQGTGA. CDR3 in amino acids: CASNLMVGNGELFF. The CDR3 region has the DNA TGTGCCAGCAACTTAATGGTTGGGAACGGGGAGCTGTTTTTT.

Remarks on this clonotype: Relative to the germline gene, one junction end is altered; a read error may explain this. V usage is TRBV5-5 and J usage is TRBJ1-2; maybe TRBD1 (5 bases). This CDR3 has 14 amino acids. From germline, CDR1 is SGHKS and CDR2 YYEKEE (reference sequence). As DNA, the CDR3 is TGCGCCAGCAGCTTGGGGCAGGACCGCTATGGCTACACCTTC. This sequence encodes CASSLGQDRYGYTF.

This clonotype has ten or more counts. The chain recombines TRBV30 with TRBJ2-7; D gene uncertain. CDR1 and CDR2 (germline): GTSNPN, SVGIG (reference sequence). V gave up 3 bases and J gave up 0 bases, with 6 bases separating them. The CDR3 is made up of 12 amino acids. The CDR3 reads CAWRTPSYEQYF. The CDR3, as DNA: TGTGCCTGGAGGACCCCCTCCTACGAGCAGTACTTC. Supplemented by reference TRBV30 and TRBJ2-7, the full variable domain reads SQTIHQWPATLVQPVGSPLSLECTVEGTSNPNLYWYRQAAGRGLQLLFYSVGIGQISSEVPQNLSASRPQDRQFILSSKKLLLSDSGFYLCAWRTPSYEQYFGPGTRLTVT.

The sample holds many counts of this clonotype. The chain couples TRBV10-3 to TRBJ2-7; 11 bases line up with TRBD2. J gave up 3 bases and V 3 bases, and 4 bases lay outside the gene matches. The CDR3 is 15 residues long. Germline values: CDR1 ENHRY, CDR2 SYGVKD. The CDR3: CAISDGLAGVYEQYF. CDR3 sequence (DNA): TGTGCCATCAGTGATGGACTAGCGGGTGTCTACGAGCAGTACTTC.

The rearrangement links TRBV6-5 to TRBJ1-1, with D perhaps matching TRBD1 (6 bases). Germline V gene lookup returns CDR1 MNHEY and CDR2 SVGAGI. Between the trimmed V and J ends, which lost 7 bases and 0 bases, there was a span of 12 bases. CDR3 length: 14 amino acids. CDR3 nucleotide sequence: TGTGCCAGCAAGTGGGGGGGCATGAACACTGAAGCTTTCTTT. It is translated as CASKWGGMNTEAFF.

A single count supports this clonotype. The chain links TRBV20-1 to TRBJ2-1, with D perhaps matching TRBD1 (5 bases). This CDR3 comprises 14 residues. Trimming took 6 bases from V and 4 from J, leaving 16 bases between them. Germline values: CDR1 DFQATT, CDR2 SNEGSKA (reference sequence). CDR3 sequence reads: CSARIGALYNEQFF. The DNA of the CDR3 is TGCAGTGCAAGGATAGGGGCCCTTTACAATGAGCAGTTCTTC.

This CDR3 reads CASSPLAGYSTGELFF. In DNA, the CDR3 is TGTGCCAGCAGTCCCCTGGCGGGCTATTCTACCGGGGAGCTGTTTTTT. J is TRBJ2-2 and V is TRBV6-2 or TRBV6-3; a possible D gene is TRBD2 (5 bases). The V gene lost 5 bases and the J gene lost 5 bases, with 18 bases spanning the gap. This CDR3 is 16 amino acids long. Germline values: CDR1 MNHEY, CDR2 SVGEGT.

Details on this clonotype: A much larger clone lies one base from this, so it may be a read error. This chain uses TRBV10-3 with TRBJ2-2; a weak D match, TRBD1 (6 bases). V was pared by 11 bases and J by 6 bases, with 16 bases between. Germline values: CDR1 ENHRY, CDR2 SYGVKD. The CDR3 spans 13 residues. As DNA, the CDR3 is TGTGCCGGCAGGGAGACAGGCCCCGGGGAGCTGTTTTTT. Translating it yields CAGRETGPGELFF.